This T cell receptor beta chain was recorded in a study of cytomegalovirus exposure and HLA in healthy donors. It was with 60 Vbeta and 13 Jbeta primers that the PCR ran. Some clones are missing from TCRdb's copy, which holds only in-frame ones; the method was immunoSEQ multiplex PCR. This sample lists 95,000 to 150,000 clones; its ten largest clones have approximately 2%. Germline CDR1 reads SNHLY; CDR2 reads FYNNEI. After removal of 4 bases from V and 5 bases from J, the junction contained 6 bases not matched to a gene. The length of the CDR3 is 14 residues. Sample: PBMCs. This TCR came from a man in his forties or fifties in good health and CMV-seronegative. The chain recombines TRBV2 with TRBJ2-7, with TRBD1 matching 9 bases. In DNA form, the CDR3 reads TGTGCCAGCAGTGTTGGACAGGGGTCCCACGAGCAGTACTTC. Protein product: CASSVGQGSHEQYF.